A selection of T cell receptor beta chains follows, all from one sample in a study of T cell responses to AZD1222 COVID-19 vaccine. Produced via immunoSEQ multiplex PCR; TCRdb's table is partial and in-frame only. In the table there are under 120,000 clones, around 90% of which are singletons. Here the sequenced sample was peripheral blood, taken on day 0 of AZD1222 vaccination. These receptors all come from an adult in good health. CDR3s include the opening cysteine and the closing phenylalanine or tryptophan. D genes are given only for firm matches. Expanded clones are given a class, and other clones once, few, many or no size at all.

j_call	v_call	clone_size	d_call	cdr3_nt	cdr3_aa
TRBJ1-5	TRBV7-2	-	-	TGTGCCAGCAGTTCCCAGGGAAGCAATCAGCCCCAGCATTTT	CASSSQGSNQPQHF
TRBJ1-5	TRBV27	once	-	TGTGCCAGCAGTCCAAGTTTCAATCAGCCCCAGCATTTT	CASSPSFNQPQHF
TRBJ2-2	TRBV5-1	-	TRBD1	TGCGCCAGCAGCTTGTCGCCAGGGGGCGATGGCGGGGAGCTGTTTTTT	CASSLSPGGDGGELFF
TRBJ2-2	TRBV10-1	-	TRBD1	TGCGCCAGCAGGGGGACAGGGGACGGGGAGCTGTTTTTT	CASRGTGDGELFF
TRBJ2-7	TRBV6-4	-	-	TGTGCCAGCAGTACCTCAGGGGAGCAGTACTTC	CASSTSGEQYF
TRBJ2-7	TRBV19	few	-	TGTGCCAGTAGTTCGACGGAATACGAGCAGTACTTC	CASSSTEYEQYF
TRBJ1-5	TRBV9	-	-	TGTGCCAGCAGCGTAGATGGAAGCAATCAGCCCCAGCATTTT	CASSVDGSNQPQHF
TRBJ2-1	TRBV28	-	-	TGTGCCAGCAGTTTGTACGAAAGGATACATGAGCAGTTCTTC	CASSLYERIHEQFF
TRBJ2-7	TRBV20-1	-	-	TGCAGTTCAAGAGCCGGGCTCGAGCAGTACTTC	CSSRAGLEQYF
TRBJ1-1	TRBV4-3	-	-	TGCGCCAGCAGCCAAAGACAGCGCCAAGAAGCTTTCTTT	CASSQRQRQEAFF
TRBJ2-2	TRBV7-2	-	TRBD1	TGTGCCAGCAGCCTTGACAGGGCCTACACCGGGGAGCTGTTTTTT	CASSLDRAYTGELFF
TRBJ2-2	TRBV6-6	-	TRBD2	TGTGCCAGCAGCCGAGGGGTTTCGACTAGCGGGGGGGCGCCCGGGGAGCTGTTTTTT	CASSRGVSTSGGAPGELFF
TRBJ1-2	TRBV28	-	TRBD1	TGTGCCAGCAGGGGGGAGGGACCGGGCGGACCGACAGGGCCCTATGGCTACACCTTC	CASRGEGPGGPTGPYGYTF
TRBJ1-6	TRBV18	-	-	TGTGCCAGCTCACCACGGGAGGGTAGATCACCCCTCCACTTT	CASSPREGRSPLHF
TRBJ2-3	TRBV9	-	-	TGTGCCAGCAGCGTAGGAGGCGGGGGCTACACAGATACGCAGTATTTT	CASSVGGGGYTDTQYF
TRBJ1-1	TRBV2	-	-	TGTGCCAGCAGGGACAGATTGAACACTGAAGCTTTCTTT	CASRDRLNTEAFF
TRBJ2-2	TRBV19	-	TRBD1	TGTGCCAGTAGCACAGGGGCAAGCACCGGGGAGCTGTTTTTT	CASSTGASTGELFF
TRBJ2-2	TRBV4-3	-	-	TGCGCCAGCAGCCAGCTAACCGGGACTACCGGGGAGCTGTTTTTT	CASSQLTGTTGELFF
TRBJ1-2	TRBV7-9	-	-	TGTGCCAGCAGCTCGACGCCCTTCTCTGGCTACACCTTC	CASSSTPFSGYTF
TRBJ2-6	TRBV2	-	TRBD1	TGTGCCAGCAGTGAAGGGACAGGGGGCCGGGGGTCTGGGGCCAACGTCCTGACTTTC	CASSEGTGGRGSGANVLTF
TRBJ2-2	TRBV7-2	-	-	TGTGCCAGCAGCTTGAGGGGGATAGCCGGGGAGCTGTTTTTT	CASSLRGIAGELFF
TRBJ2-3	TRBV10-3	-	-	TGTGCCATCCGGGCGGTAAGCACAGATACGCAGTATTTT	CAIRAVSTDTQYF
TRBJ2-1	TRBV7-6	-	-	TGTGCCAGCAGACTAAACGCCGGGACCCCGTCGCAAAGTGAGCAGTTCTTC	CASRLNAGTPSQSEQFF
TRBJ1-3	TRBV6-5	-	-	TGTGCCAGCAGCGACCGACCCTTTGGAAACACCATATATTTT	CASSDRPFGNTIYF
TRBJ1-2	TRBV2	-	-	TGTGCCAGCAGTGAAACCCGGGTCCCGGGGGGCTACACCTTC	CASSETRVPGGYTF
TRBJ2-2	TRBV9	-	-	TGTGCCAGCAGCGTTCTCTTGAACACCGGGGAGCTGTTTTTT	CASSVLLNTGELFF
TRBJ1-1	TRBV7-2	-	TRBD1	TGTGCCAGCAGCTTAGAGGGGGCGAGGGACACTGAAGCTTTCTTT	CASSLEGARDTEAFF
TRBJ2-1	TRBV20-1	-	-	TGCAGTGCTAGCGGGGGACCTGAGCAGTTCTTC	CSASGGPEQFF
TRBJ2-1	TRBV4-3	-	TRBD2	TGCGCCAGCGGGGGGGATTACAATGAGCAGTTCTTC	CASGGDYNEQFF
TRBJ2-7	TRBV19	-	-	TGTGCCAGTAGTATACACCCCCCGGCGGGTAAAAGCGAGCAGTACTTC	CASSIHPPAGKSEQYF
TRBJ1-5	TRBV18	-	-	TGTGCCAGCTCACCAGGGGACCAGCCCCAGCATTTT	CASSPGDQPQHF
TRBJ2-7	TRBV19	-	-	TGTGCCAGTAGTATAACTCTGTGGTACGAGCAGTACTTC	CASSITLWYEQYF
TRBJ2-7	TRBV13	-	-	TGTGCCAGCAGCTTAGGGGACGAGCAGTACTTC	CASSLGDEQYF
TRBJ2-2	TRBV7-9	-	-	TGTGCCAGCACCCAAAGTGGGCACGGAATGAACACCGGGGAGCTGTTTTTT	CASTQSGHGMNTGELFF
TRBJ2-3	TRBV6-6	-	-	TGTGCCAGCAGTTACTCGTCAGCAGATACGCAGTATTTT	CASSYSSADTQYF
TRBJ2-6	TRBV24-1	once	TRBD1	TGTGCCACCAGTGATTCGCGCGGACAGGGCGCTGGGGCCAACGTCCTGACTTTC	CATSDSRGQGAGANVLTF
TRBJ2-3	TRBV7-2	-	TRBD1	TGTGCCAGCAGCTTAAGGCAGGGGGCGGATACGCAGTATTTT	CASSLRQGADTQYF
TRBJ2-1	TRBV28	-	-	TGTGCCACCATTAGAACAGGTGAGCAGTTCTTC	CATIRTGEQFF
TRBJ2-6	TRBV6-4	-	TRBD1	TGTGCCAGCAGTGACTCCAGAATTCACAGGACAGGTCACTCTGGGGCCAACGTCCTGACTTTC	CASSDSRIHRTGHSGANVLTF
TRBJ2-7	TRBV11-3	-	TRBD1	TGTGCCAGCAGCTTGGACAGGGCGGTCGAGCAGTACTTC	CASSLDRAVEQYF
TRBJ2-3	TRBV18	-	-	TGTGCCAGCTCCACCATGGGGGCAGATACGCAGTATTTT	CASSTMGADTQYF
TRBJ2-3	TRBV27	-	-	TGTGCCAGCAGGATATTAGGCAGGAGCACAGATACGCAGTATTTT	CASRILGRSTDTQYF
TRBJ2-4	TRBV7-2	-	-	TGTGCCAGCACGGAAGAACCCTTAGCCAAAAACATTCAGTACTTC	CASTEEPLAKNIQYF
TRBJ2-4	TRBV5-1	-	TRBD1	TGCGCCAGCAGCTTTCTCCAGGGGGCGAGGAACATTCAGTACTTC	CASSFLQGARNIQYF
TRBJ1-4	TRBV6-4	once	-	TGTGCCAGCAGTCTAAGGGGGAGGGTAAATGAAAAACTGTTTTTT	CASSLRGRVNEKLFF
TRBJ2-7	TRBV7-9	-	-	TGTGCCAGCAGTTTCGGGCGGCACACCTACGAGCAGTACTTC	CASSFGRHTYEQYF
TRBJ2-1	TRBV9	-	-	TGTGCCAGCAGCGCTGGGCAGGGGGGCCCTTCCTACAATGAGCAGTTCTTC	CASSAGQGGPSYNEQFF
TRBJ1-4	TRBV12-3/TRBV12-4	-	-	TGTGCCAGCAGAATCAGGGATGAAAAACTGTTTTTT	CASRIRDEKLFF
TRBJ2-5	TRBV19	-	TRBD1	TGTGCCAGTAGCCCAACAGGACGACAGGGGGAGGAGACCCAGTACTTC	CASSPTGRQGEETQYF
TRBJ1-6	TRBV9	few	TRBD1	TGTGCCAGCAGCGTATATCCAGGGGGCTCCTATAATTCACCCCTCCACTTT	CASSVYPGGSYNSPLHF
TRBJ2-3	TRBV30	-	TRBD1	TGTGCCTGGAGTCCCATGGGTGGGGACAGGGTTCCGTATTTT	CAWSPMGGDRVPYF
TRBJ1-5	TRBV19	-	-	TGTGCCAGTAGTATTAGAGGAAGGGGACAGCCCCAGCATTTT	CASSIRGRGQPQHF